Listed below are T cell receptor beta chains from one sample, sequenced in a study of patients and donors after allogeneic stem cell transplantation. MiXCR was run by TCRdb on the RT-PCR reads, yielding one entry per CDR3 protein. This table has approximately 160,000 distinct CDR3 sequences, approximately 31% appearing once. The specimen was blood, either unsorted or a sorted T cell fraction (not recorded which). Source of these receptors: a human donor who was either an allogeneic HSCT recipient or a stem cell or donor lymphocyte infusion donor (not recorded which). It is not recorded whose cells these are; they may come from a transplant donor. Both conserved end residues are part of each CDR3. Each record gives: J gene, V gene, clone size, D gene, CDR3 protein, CDR3 DNA. The D gene is left open where the match is weak. Size values are once, few and many counts, or a class for expanded clones, and some rows have none.

J gene: TRBJ1-4
V gene: TRBV15
clone size: few
D gene: NA
CDR3 protein: CATSRDGGTTNEKLFF
CDR3 DNA: TGTGCCACCAGCAGAGATGGCGGTACAACTAATGAAAAACTGTTTTTT

J gene: TRBJ1-4
V gene: TRBV20-1
clone size: NA
D gene: NA
CDR3 protein: CSARDVTGREKLFF
CDR3 DNA: TGCAGTGCTAGAGATGTGACAGGACGAGAAAAACTGTTTTTT

J gene: TRBJ2-7
V gene: TRBV3-1
clone size: NA
D gene: TRBD2
CDR3 protein: CASSKSPPYAGAHYEQYF
CDR3 DNA: TGTGCCAGCAGCAAATCCCCCCCCTACGCGGGAGCCCACTACGAGCAGTACTTC

J gene: TRBJ2-5
V gene: TRBV11-2
clone size: few
D gene: TRBD2
CDR3 protein: CASIGLAGGETQYF
CDR3 DNA: TGTGCCAGCATTGGGCTAGCGGGAGGAGAGACCCAGTACTTC

J gene: TRBJ2-2
V gene: TRBV20-1
clone size: few
D gene: NA
CDR3 protein: CSARSSLGGGELFF
CDR3 DNA: TGCAGTGCTAGATCTTCTTTGGGCGGCGGGGAGCTGTTTTTT

J gene: TRBJ1-1
V gene: TRBV5-1
clone size: medium-sized
D gene: NA
CDR3 protein: CASSFTGASTEAFF
CDR3 DNA: TGCGCCAGCAGCTTTACGGGGGCCAGCACTGAAGCTTTCTTT

J gene: TRBJ2-1
V gene: TRBV4-3
clone size: NA
D gene: NA
CDR3 protein: CASSQDAGGNEQFF
CDR3 DNA: TGCGCCAGCAGCCAAGATGCTGGGGGAAATGAGCAGTTCTTC

J gene: TRBJ2-7
V gene: TRBV6-5
clone size: NA
D gene: TRBD1
CDR3 protein: CASSRPGTGPFEQYF
CDR3 DNA: TGTGCCAGCAGCCGACCCGGGACAGGGCCCTTCGAGCAGTACTTC

J gene: TRBJ1-5
V gene: TRBV30
clone size: NA
D gene: NA
CDR3 protein: CAWSVRGLSNQPQHF
CDR3 DNA: TGTGCCTGGAGTGTACGCGGCCTTAGCAATCAGCCCCAGCATTTT

J gene: TRBJ2-2
V gene: TRBV15
clone size: few
D gene: NA
CDR3 protein: CATSEHHTGELFF
CDR3 DNA: TGTGCCACCAGCGAACACCACACCGGGGAGCTGTTTTTT

J gene: TRBJ2-1
V gene: TRBV29-1
clone size: NA
D gene: NA
CDR3 protein: CSVSLAGNEQFF
CDR3 DNA: TGCAGCGTCTCCCTAGCAGGCAATGAGCAGTTCTTC

J gene: TRBJ2-1
V gene: TRBV20-1
clone size: NA
D gene: TRBD2
CDR3 protein: CSARGLAGDGYNEQFF
CDR3 DNA: TGCAGTGCTAGAGGACTAGCGGGAGATGGATACAATGAGCAGTTCTTC

J gene: TRBJ2-5
V gene: TRBV5-1
clone size: NA
D gene: TRBD2
CDR3 protein: CASSLAGTRQETQYF
CDR3 DNA: TGCGCCAGCAGCTTGGCCGGGACTAGGCAAGAGACCCAGTACTTC

J gene: TRBJ2-7
V gene: TRBV4-3
clone size: many
D gene: NA
CDR3 protein: CASSQDLDYEQYF
CDR3 DNA: TGCGCCAGCAGCCAAGACTTGGACTACGAGCAGTACTTC

J gene: TRBJ1-5
V gene: TRBV5-1
clone size: NA
D gene: NA
CDR3 protein: CASSLYFDQPQHF
CDR3 DNA: TGCGCCAGCAGCTTGTATTTTGATCAGCCCCAGCATTTT

J gene: TRBJ1-4
V gene: TRBV16
clone size: NA
D gene: NA
CDR3 protein: CASSQPDRRQAFNEKLFF
CDR3 DNA: TGTGCCAGCAGCCAACCCGATAGAAGACAGGCATTTAATGAAAAACTGTTTTTT

J gene: TRBJ2-3
V gene: TRBV9
clone size: NA
D gene: NA
CDR3 protein: CASSVSTRTDTQYF
CDR3 DNA: TGTGCCAGCAGCGTATCGACTCGAACAGATACGCAGTATTTT

J gene: TRBJ2-3
V gene: TRBV24-1
clone size: few
D gene: TRBD2
CDR3 protein: CATRGGGTDTQYF
CDR3 DNA: TGTGCCACCAGGGGGGGGGGCACAGATACGCAGTATTTT

J gene: TRBJ1-1
V gene: TRBV7-9
clone size: NA
D gene: NA
CDR3 protein: CASSPPSRGNTEAFF
CDR3 DNA: TGTGCCAGCAGCCCCCCATCCAGGGGGAACACTGAAGCTTTCTTT

J gene: TRBJ2-1
V gene: TRBV5-1
clone size: NA
D gene: TRBD2
CDR3 protein: CASSLSDGRAINEQFF
CDR3 DNA: TGCGCCAGCAGCTTGAGTGACGGGAGGGCCATCAATGAGCAGTTCTTC

J gene: TRBJ2-1
V gene: TRBV12-3/TRBV12-4
clone size: NA
D gene: TRBD2
CDR3 protein: CASRIAGSSYNEQFF
CDR3 DNA: TGTGCCAGCCGGATAGCGGGGTCCTCCTACAATGAGCAGTTCTTC

J gene: TRBJ2-7
V gene: TRBV29-1
clone size: NA
D gene: NA
CDR3 protein: CSVEARESYEQYF
CDR3 DNA: TGCAGCGTTGAAGCTCGGGAAAGTTACGAGCAGTACTTC

J gene: TRBJ1-5
V gene: TRBV24-1
clone size: few
D gene: TRBD1
CDR3 protein: CATSDPSPDRSNQPQHF
CDR3 DNA: TGTGCCACCAGTGATCCAAGCCCGGACAGGAGCAATCAGCCCCAGCATTTT

J gene: TRBJ2-3
V gene: TRBV18
clone size: NA
D gene: TRBD2
CDR3 protein: CASSPQSGRASSDTQYF
CDR3 DNA: TGTGCCAGCTCACCTCAGAGCGGGAGGGCCTCCTCAGATACGCAGTATTTT

J gene: TRBJ2-7
V gene: TRBV20-1
clone size: NA
D gene: NA
CDR3 protein: CSANTHSVAYEQYF
CDR3 DNA: TGCAGTGCCAATACTCACAGTGTCGCCTACGAGCAGTACTTC

J gene: TRBJ1-1
V gene: TRBV4-3
clone size: few
D gene: NA
CDR3 protein: CASSPFSGRGDTEAFF
CDR3 DNA: TGCGCCAGCAGCCCTTTCTCCGGCAGGGGTGACACTGAAGCTTTCTTT

J gene: TRBJ2-7
V gene: TRBV5-1
clone size: NA
D gene: TRBD2
CDR3 protein: CASSLGGLAARYEQYF
CDR3 DNA: TGCGCCAGCAGCTTGGGGGGACTAGCAGCCCGATACGAGCAGTACTTC

J gene: TRBJ2-1
V gene: TRBV28
clone size: NA
D gene: NA
CDR3 protein: CASSYPAEGGIYNEQFF
CDR3 DNA: TGTGCCAGCAGTTACCCCGCGGAGGGGGGGATATACAATGAGCAGTTCTTC

J gene: TRBJ2-2
V gene: TRBV29-1
clone size: NA
D gene: TRBD1
CDR3 protein: CSVGRQGMNTGELFF
CDR3 DNA: TGCAGCGTTGGACGACAGGGGATGAACACCGGGGAGCTGTTTTTT

J gene: TRBJ2-1
V gene: TRBV20-1
clone size: few
D gene: TRBD1
CDR3 protein: CSASGTGPYNEQFF
CDR3 DNA: TGCAGTGCTAGTGGGACAGGGCCCTACAATGAGCAGTTCTTC

J gene: TRBJ1-4
V gene: TRBV29-1
clone size: few
D gene: TRBD1
CDR3 protein: CSVERVTGEEKLFF
CDR3 DNA: TGCAGCGTTGAGAGGGTCACAGGGGAGGAAAAACTGTTTTTT

J gene: TRBJ1-2
V gene: TRBV18
clone size: NA
D gene: TRBD1
CDR3 protein: CASSPLSTGGYGYTF
CDR3 DNA: TGTGCCAGCTCACCATTATCGACAGGGGGGTATGGCTACACCTTC

J gene: TRBJ2-1
V gene: TRBV2
clone size: NA
D gene: TRBD2
CDR3 protein: CASSGPGLAGDEQFF
CDR3 DNA: TGTGCCAGCAGTGGTCCGGGACTAGCGGGGGATGAGCAGTTCTTC

J gene: TRBJ2-1
V gene: TRBV29-1
clone size: NA
D gene: NA
CDR3 protein: CSVELTPNEQFF
CDR3 DNA: TGCAGCGTTGAATTAACCCCGAATGAGCAGTTCTTC

J gene: TRBJ1-6
V gene: TRBV5-1
clone size: many
D gene: TRBD1
CDR3 protein: CASSYGQEDSPLHF
CDR3 DNA: TGCGCCAGCAGCTACGGACAGGAAGATTCACCCCTCCACTTT

J gene: TRBJ2-1
V gene: TRBV4-2
clone size: NA
D gene: TRBD2
CDR3 protein: CASSPQRGLAYNEQFF
CDR3 DNA: TGTGCCAGCAGCCCCCAGCGGGGGCTCGCCTACAATGAGCAGTTCTTC

J gene: TRBJ1-5
V gene: TRBV7-9
clone size: few
D gene: NA
CDR3 protein: CASSADNQPQHF
CDR3 DNA: TGTGCCAGCAGCGCAGACAATCAGCCCCAGCATTTT

J gene: TRBJ2-7
V gene: TRBV5-1
clone size: NA
D gene: NA
CDR3 protein: CASRTGAGVYEQYF
CDR3 DNA: TGCGCCAGCAGAACGGGGGCAGGGGTCTACGAGCAGTACTTC

J gene: TRBJ1-5
V gene: TRBV4-3
clone size: few
D gene: NA
CDR3 protein: CASSQGDRTVNSNQPQHF
CDR3 DNA: TGCGCCAGCAGCCAAGGGGACCGGACAGTTAATAGCAATCAGCCCCAGCATTTT

J gene: TRBJ1-1
V gene: TRBV5-4
clone size: NA
D gene: NA
CDR3 protein: CASSLERNTEAFF
CDR3 DNA: TGTGCCAGCAGCCTTGAGAGGAACACTGAAGCTTTCTTT

J gene: TRBJ1-1
V gene: TRBV7-2
clone size: few
D gene: TRBD1
CDR3 protein: CASSLRAGGAFF
CDR3 DNA: TGTGCCAGCAGCTTACGGGCAGGGGGCGCTTTCTTT

J gene: TRBJ1-5
V gene: TRBV20-1
clone size: few
D gene: NA
CDR3 protein: CSAMGRYLQPQHF
CDR3 DNA: TGCAGTGCTATGGGCAGGTACCTTCAGCCCCAGCATTTT